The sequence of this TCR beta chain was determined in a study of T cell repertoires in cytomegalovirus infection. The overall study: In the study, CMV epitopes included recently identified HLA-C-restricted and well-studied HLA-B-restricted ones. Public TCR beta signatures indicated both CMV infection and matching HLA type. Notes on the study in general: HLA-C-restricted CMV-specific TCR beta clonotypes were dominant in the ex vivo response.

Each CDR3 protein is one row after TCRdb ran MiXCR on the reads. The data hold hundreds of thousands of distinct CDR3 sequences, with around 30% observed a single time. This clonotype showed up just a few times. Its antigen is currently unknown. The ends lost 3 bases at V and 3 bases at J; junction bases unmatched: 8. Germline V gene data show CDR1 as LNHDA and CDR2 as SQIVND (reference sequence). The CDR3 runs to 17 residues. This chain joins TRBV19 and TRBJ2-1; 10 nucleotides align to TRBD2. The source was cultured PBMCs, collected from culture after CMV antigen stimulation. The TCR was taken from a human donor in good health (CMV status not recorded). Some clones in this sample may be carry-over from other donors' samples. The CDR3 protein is CASSIRGSGRLYNEQFF. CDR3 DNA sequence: TGTGCCAGTAGTATCCGGGGTAGCGGGAGGCTCTACAATGAGCAGTTCTTC.